Shown below are 16 T cell receptor beta chains from a single sample sequenced in a study of cytomegalovirus exposure and HLA in healthy donors. PCR primers comprised 60 Vbeta and 13 Jbeta primers. Sequenced by immunoSEQ multiplex PCR; TCRdb stores in-frame clones only, minus some. This table has 100,000 to 150,000 clones, around 83% appearing once. Sequencing was carried out using PBMCs. The receptors derive from a girl aged 2 to 9 in good health and CMV-seronegative.

The table lists this clone with a few counts. The genes are TRBV19 and TRBJ1-1, with 9 positions matching TRBD1. The CDR3 is made up of 18 amino acids. Germline values: CDR1 LNHDA, CDR2 SQIVND (reference sequence). Losses at the gene ends were 3 bases for V and 5 bases for J; bases not matched to a gene: 16. In nucleotides, the CDR3 is TGTGCCAGTAGTATTAACCCGACAGGGGGGATGAGAAGGACTGAAGCTTTCTTT. The encoded protein is CASSINPTGGMRRTEAFF.

The CDR3 nucleotides read TGTGCCAGCAGCCCAGGGTTGCCAACTAATGAAAAACTGTTTTTT. Translation gives CASSPGLPTNEKLFF. The chain joins TRBV7-9 to TRBJ1-4, with D perhaps matching TRBD1 (5 bases). The CDR3 is 15 residues long. V shed 5 bases and J shed 0 bases, with 10 bases lying between them. CDR1 is SEHNR, CDR2 FQNEAQ, per germline (reference sequence).

The chain uses TRBV7-8 and TRBJ1-1; maybe TRBD1 (6 bases). CDR1 is SGHVS, CDR2 FQNEAQ, per germline. V lost 5 bases, J lost 5 bases, and 12 bases lay in between. CDR3 size: 13 residues. The CDR3 region has the DNA TGTGCCAGCAGCCACCAAACAGGGACTGAAGCTTTCTTT. Translated, it gives CASSHQTGTEAFF.

The chain uses TRBV6-5 and TRBJ2-2, with TRBD1 matching over 10 bases. Germline V gene sequence: CDR1 MNHEY, CDR2 SVGAGI. The CDR3 has 15 amino acids. The V gene end was trimmed by 5 bases and the J gene end by 7 bases; junction bases not matched to a gene: 7. In DNA, the CDR3 is TGTGCCAGCAGTCGCGGACAGGGGGGAGGCGGGGAGCTGTTTTTT. Its translation: CASSRGQGGGGELFF.

This clone was seen just once. The chain carries TRBV4-1 and TRBJ1-2; perhaps TRBD1 as D (6 bases). CDR1 is MGHRA and CDR2 is YSYEKL in the germline V gene. The CDR3 has 14 residues. Trimming stripped 0 bases from V and 2 bases from J, with 7 bases between. The CDR3 protein is CASSQEGQNYGYTF. DNA of the CDR3: TGCGCCAGCAGCCAAGAGGGACAAAACTATGGCTACACCTTC.

The chain has TRBV21-1 and TRBJ2-7; TRBD2 reflects the table's D call only, with no check against the DNA. TRBV21-1 is designated a pseudogene. There are 14 residues in the CDR3. The CDR3 bases are TGTGCCAGCAGCAAAGGGTGGGGCGGGGGGCAGCAGTACTTC. Its translation is CASSKGWGGGQQYF.

V and J are TRBV7-8 and TRBJ2-3; 10 bases agree with TRBD2. Germline loops: CDR1 SGHVS, CDR2 FQNEAQ. Trimming at V came to 4 bases and at J to 7 bases, leaving 11 bases not matched to a gene. The CDR3 length is 16 residues. In DNA form, the CDR3 reads TGTGCCAGCAGCTCACAAACTAGCGGGGTTTCGTATACGCAGTATTTT. Protein: CASSSQTSGVSYTQYF.

The chain combines TRBV19 with TRBJ2-1, with 7 bases lining up with TRBD1. Germline CDR1 is LNHDA and CDR2 is SQIVND (reference sequence). The J segment lost 8 bases and the V segment lost 0 bases, leaving 13 bases of the junction unmatched. The CDR3 is 17 amino acids. The chain's CDR3 is CASSIDNSGTAVYEQFF. The CDR3 DNA reads TGTGCCAGTAGTATAGACAACTCCGGGACAGCCGTCTATGAGCAGTTCTTC.

The rearrangement links TRBV30 to TRBJ2-7; 12 nucleotides agree with TRBD1. V was clipped by 5 bases and J by 7 bases; unmatched bases: 9. This CDR3 has 14 amino acids. Per the germline V gene, CDR1 is GTSNPN and CDR2 is SVGIG (reference sequence). The CDR3 is CAWGDRGHLWEQYF. CDR3 DNA sequence: TGTGCCTGGGGGGACAGGGGGCATTTGTGGGAGCAGTACTTC.

This clone was found once. Different DNA sequences within this sample yield the same CDR3. The V call is TRBV7-2, the J call TRBJ2-7, with D unclear. This CDR3 spans 11 amino acids. The germline V and J ends were trimmed by 4 bases and 2 bases, with 3 bases remaining between them. Germline V gives CDR1 SGHTA, CDR2 FQGNSA. CDR3 in DNA: TGTGCCAGCAGCTCTACCTACGAGCAGTACTTC. This encodes CASSSTYEQYF.

CDR3: CASSLVGGGYGYTF. The CDR3 DNA reads as TGTGCCAGCAGCTTAGTGGGGGGGGGATATGGCTACACCTTC. The V call is TRBV7-2, the J call TRBJ1-2; TRBD1 is a possible D gene (5 bases). V lost 1 base to trimming and J lost 5 bases, with 11 bases between them. The CDR3 has 14 residues. From germline, CDR1 is SGHTA and CDR2 FQGNSA.

The chain has TRBV27 and TRBJ2-3, with TRBD2 matching 8 bases. V shed 3 bases and J 1 base; nucleotides not matched to a gene: 0. The germline V gene has CDR1 MNHEY and CDR2 SMNVEV (reference sequence). The CDR3 runs 14 residues. CDR3 bases: TGTGCCAGCAGTTTGACTAGCGGCACAGATACGCAGTATTTT. Its translation is CASSLTSGTDTQYF.

This CDR3 is CASSSTGGRETQYF. In nucleotides, the CDR3 is TGTGCCAGCAGCTCGACAGGGGGAAGAGAGACCCAGTACTTC. This chain connects TRBV5-4 to TRBJ2-5; 9 bases are a match to TRBD1. The CDR3 runs 14 residues. Trimming cost V 3 bases and J 4 bases; bases outside gene matches: 4. Germline values: CDR1 SGHNT, CDR2 YYREEE (reference sequence). Based on the CDR3 plus reference TRBV5-4 and TRBJ2-5, the full variable domain is ETGVTQSPTHLIKTRGQQVTLRCSSQSGHNTVSWYQQALGQGPQFIFQYYREEENGRGNFPPRFSGLQFPNYSSELNVNALELDDSALYLCASSSTGGRETQYFGPGTRLLVL.

This chain links TRBV7-3 with TRBJ2-1, with D perhaps TRBD1 (5 bases). Per the germline V gene, CDR1 is SGHTA and CDR2 is FQGTGA. Trimming cost V 5 bases and J 0 bases, with 17 bases left between them. The CDR3 extends over 17 amino acids. The CDR3 reads CASSHGSGFSSYNEQFF. The CDR3, as DNA: TGTGCCAGCAGCCACGGGTCAGGGTTTAGCTCCTACAATGAGCAGTTCTTC. The full variable domain, with the rest looked up from reference TRBV7-3 and TRBJ2-1, is GAGVSQTPSNKVTEKGKYVELRCDPISGHTALYWYRQSLGQGPEFLIYFQGTGAADDSGLPNDRFFAVRPEGSVSTLKIQRTERGDSAVYLCASSHGSGFSSYNEQFFGPGTRLTVL.

The chain employs TRBV27 and TRBJ2-1, with D maybe TRBD1 (5 bases). The CDR3 sequence is 14 residues long. Germline V CDR1 and CDR2: MNHEY, SMNVEV (reference sequence). The germline V and J ends were trimmed by 4 bases and 6 bases, with 13 bases remaining between them. Here the CDR3 reads CASSYRNSINEQFF. CDR3 DNA sequence: TGTGCCAGCAGTTACAGGAACAGTATCAATGAGCAGTTCTTC.

V and J are TRBV30 and TRBJ2-2, with a possible D match to TRBD1 (6 bases). CDR1 and CDR2 from the germline V gene are GTSNPN and SVGIG (reference sequence). The CDR3 totals 12 residues. Deletions cut 2 bases from V and 6 bases from J, with 7 bases between. CDR3 amino acids: CAWSQGPGELFF. Here the CDR3 DNA reads TGTGCCTGGAGTCAGGGGCCCGGGGAGCTGTTTTTT.